The 27 T cell receptor beta chains given below trace back to one sample, sequenced in a study of beta chain features in type 1 diabetes. General observations from the study: There was a moderate but significant shortening of TCRB CDR3s in all four CD4+ subsets of Type 1 diabetes patients.

Every isolated RNA sample was fully reverse transcribed, so sequencing captured expressed TCRB transcripts. Only in-frame clones appear in the TCRdb table, and some are missing; sequencing was by immunoSEQ multiplex PCR. Of 250,000 or so clones in the sample, roughly 14% are singletons; the top ten hold approximately 0.021%. These receptors' targets are unknown. The sample comprised naive CD4+ T cells from blood. These receptors originate from a man aged 25 to 40 with type 1 diabetes.

The CDR3, as DNA: TGTGCCAGTAGTCGGCGGAGGCCACGAAGCACAGATACGCAGTATTTT. It yields the protein CASSRRRPRSTDTQYF. This chain connects TRBV19 to TRBJ2-3; the D gene is possibly TRBD2 (5 bases). CDR3 length equals 16 residues. CDR1 is LNHDA and CDR2 is SQIVND in the germline V gene (reference sequence). The V and J ends lost 5 bases and 0 bases respectively, with 15 bases between them.

This clone was observed a handful of times. V is TRBV5-1 and J is TRBJ1-2, with 11 bases identical to TRBD1. J was trimmed by 3 bases and V by 0 bases; bases with no gene match: 7. The CDR3 totals 17 residues. CDR1 is SGHRS, CDR2 YFSETQ, per germline. The CDR3 DNA reads as TGCGCCAGCAGCTTGGACCCACGGACAGGGGGCCACTATGGCTACACCTTC. Its protein is CASSLDPRTGGHYGYTF.

This clone was seen a few times. The chain links TRBV7-9 to TRBJ1-2; D is possibly TRBD1 (5 bases). Germline CDR1 and CDR2: SEHNR and FQNEAQ (reference sequence). V gave up 0 bases and J gave up 3 bases, with 11 bases separating them. The CDR3 has 15 amino acids. The CDR3: CASSLAFQGYYGYTF. The CDR3 DNA sequence: TGTGCCAGCAGCTTAGCGTTTCAGGGCTACTATGGCTACACCTTC.

This chain joins TRBV5-6 and TRBJ2-5; D is undetermined. The CDR3 length is 11 residues. Germline assignment: CDR1 SGHDT and CDR2 YYEEEE. Trimming stripped 0 bases from V and 7 bases from J, with 4 bases between. CDR3 DNA: TGTGCCAGCAGCTTGGGCGGGACCCAGTACTTC. Its translation is CASSLGGTQYF. The full variable domain, completed using reference TRBV5-6 and TRBJ2-5, is DAGVTQSPTHLIKTRGQQVTLRCSPKSGHDTVSWYQQALGQGPQFIFQYYEEEERQRGNFPDRFSGHQFPNYSSELNVNALLLGDSALYLCASSLGGTQYFGPGTRLLVL.

This chain links TRBV6-1 with TRBJ1-1; D unresolved. This CDR3 contains 12 residues. Between the trimmed V and J ends, which lost 8 bases and 3 bases, there was a span of 10 bases. Per the germline V gene, CDR1 is MNHNS and CDR2 is SASEGT. CDR3 residues: CASSFLYTEAFF. The CDR3 DNA reads TGTGCCAGCTCGTTCTTGTACACTGAAGCTTTCTTT.

The chain employs TRBV18 and TRBJ2-2, with D uncertain. Germline CDR1 is KGHSH and CDR2 is LQKENI. CDR3 length: 16 amino acids. Trimming took 1 base from V and 2 from J, leaving 11 bases between them. The CDR3 sequence: CASSPRQVQNTGELFF. CDR3 DNA sequence: TGTGCCAGCTCACCACGGCAGGTGCAAAACACCGGGGAGCTGTTTTTT.

The table lists this clone with a few counts. The rearrangement joins TRBV5-1 to TRBJ2-3; no firm D call. Germline CDR1 is SGHRS and CDR2 is YFSETQ. Between the trimmed V and J ends, which lost 0 bases and 3 bases, there was a span of 2 bases. The CDR3 consists of 12 residues. This chain's CDR3 is CASSLATDTQYF. The DNA for the CDR3 is TGCGCCAGCAGCTTGGCTACAGATACGCAGTATTTT. The full variable domain, its missing parts supplied by reference TRBV5-1 and TRBJ2-3, is KAGVTQTPRYLIKTRGQQVTLSCSPISGHRSVSWYQQTPGQGLQFLFEYFSETQRNKGNFPGRFSGRQFSNSRSEMNVSTLELGDSALYLCASSLATDTQYFGPGTRLTVL.

There are a few counts of this clone. The chain recombines TRBV6-6 with TRBJ1-4, with TRBD1 matching over 9 bases. CDR3 length equals 14 residues. CDR1 and CDR2 from the germline V gene are MNHNY and SVGAGI (reference sequence). V was pared by 8 bases and J by 8 bases, with 9 bases of the junction left unmatched. The CDR3: CASAPGQGMEKLFF. In nucleotides, the CDR3 is TGTGCCAGCGCCCCGGGACAGGGCATGGAAAAACTGTTTTTT.

This chain joins TRBV7-2 and TRBJ2-1; 11 bases are a match to TRBD2. The CDR3 totals 16 residues. Germline-derived CDR1 and CDR2 are SGHTA and FQGNSA. The ends lost 4 bases at V and 2 bases at J; junction bases unmatched: 4. In nucleotides, the CDR3 is TGTGCCAGCAGCTCCCTAGCGGGAGGAACCTACAATGAGCAGTTCTTC. Translated: CASSSLAGGTYNEQFF.

This rearrangement joins TRBV7-6 to TRBJ2-1, with 9 bases lining up with TRBD2. V was clipped by 5 bases and J by 3 bases; unmatched bases: 11. CDR3 size: 17 residues. Germline-derived CDR1 and CDR2 are SGHVS and FNYEAQ. The CDR3 protein is CASSPWTSAKSYNEQFF. In nucleotides, the CDR3 is TGTGCCAGCAGCCCCTGGACTAGCGCAAAGAGCTACAATGAGCAGTTCTTC.

This chain connects TRBV5-1 to TRBJ2-5, with 8 positions matching TRBD1. The CDR3 spans 13 residues. The junction had 5 bases not matched to a gene; V was cut back by 3 bases and J by 7 bases. The V gene's germline CDR1 is SGHRS and CDR2 YFSETQ. Here the CDR3 reads CASSSDRAATQYF. In nucleotides, the CDR3 is TGCGCCAGCAGCTCGGACAGGGCTGCGACCCAGTACTTC.

This clone was observed a handful of times. The chain links TRBV21-1 to TRBJ1-5; no DNA check was done on the table's D call, TRBD1. TRBV21-1 is flagged as a pseudogene. The CDR3 extends over 18 amino acids. CDR3 amino acids: CASSKVGDTKYTYQPQHF. CDR3 DNA: TGTGCCAGCAGCAAAGTGGGGGACACTAAATATACCTATCAGCCCCAGCATTTT.

There are a few counts of this clone. The rearrangement links TRBV5-1 to TRBJ1-1; the D gene is possibly TRBD1 (6 bases). Germline CDR1 SGHRS, CDR2 YFSETQ. This CDR3 is built from 12 residues. Trimming pared 5 bases from V and 6 bases from J, leaving 11 bases between. The DNA for the CDR3 is TGCGCCAGCAGACCCGACAGGTCTGAAGCTTTCTTT. Translation: CASRPDRSEAFF.

J is TRBJ2-1 and V is TRBV11-2, with 7 bases fitting TRBD2. The CDR3 runs to 14 residues. V shed 3 bases and J 5 bases; nucleotides not matched to a gene: 4. Per the germline V gene, CDR1 is SGHAT and CDR2 is FQNNGV. The CDR3 nucleotides are TGTGCCAGCAGCTTTTTTGCGGGGGACAATGAGCAGTTCTTC. Amino acids: CASSFFAGDNEQFF.

The CDR3, as DNA: TGTGCCAGCAGTTCCACTGCGGGGTCCTACACCTTC. This encodes CASSSTAGSYTF. This sequence joins TRBV6-5 and TRBJ1-2, with D unresolved. Germline CDR1 reads MNHEY; CDR2 reads SVGAGI. Deletions cut 4 bases from V and 10 bases from J, with 13 bases between. The CDR3 is 12 residues long.

In its sample, this clone was seen once. The V and J genes are TRBV18 and TRBJ2-1; D unresolved. Trimming took off 4 bases at V and 0 bases at J, with 10 bases between the two ends. This CDR3 has 15 amino acids. Germline CDR1 reads KGHSH; CDR2 reads LQKENI. Here the CDR3 reads CASSLDWSSYNEQFF. Here the CDR3 DNA reads TGTGCCAGCTCACTTGACTGGAGCTCCTACAATGAGCAGTTCTTC.

This clone appeared a few times. In the same sample, other DNA sequences code for this CDR3. The chain has TRBV5-4 and TRBJ2-7; the match to TRBD1 covers 8 bases. Germline-derived CDR1 and CDR2 are SGHNT and YYREEE (reference sequence). This CDR3 has 13 amino acids. V trimming: 4 bases; J trimming: 6 bases; junction bases outside the gene matches: 6. For the CDR3, the DNA is TGTGCCAGCAGCCTAGGACAGGGCCGCGAGCAGTACTTC. It translates to CASSLGQGREQYF.

This clone was observed a few times. This chain joins TRBV7-9 and TRBJ2-7; D not resolved. Per germline, CDR1 SEHNR and CDR2 FQNEAQ (reference sequence). The CDR3 has 14 residues. The V end lost 7 bases, the J end lost 2 bases, and 15 bases lay between the germline ends. CDR3 protein: CASTIRRGPYEQYF. For the CDR3, the DNA is TGTGCCAGCACCATTCGCCGAGGCCCCTACGAGCAGTACTTC.

The chain uses TRBV7-9 and TRBJ1-1; 11 nucleotides match TRBD1. The CDR3 has 16 residues. In germline, CDR1 is SEHNR, CDR2 FQNEAQ (reference sequence). Trimming cost V 2 bases and J 4 bases; bases outside gene matches: 6. The CDR3 DNA reads TGTGCCAGCAGCTTAAGCCCCGGGACAGGGGGCACTGAAGCTTTCTTT. It translates to CASSLSPGTGGTEAFF. Supplemented by reference TRBV7-9 and TRBJ1-1, the full variable domain reads DTGVSQNPRHKITKRGQNVTFRCDPISEHNRLYWYRQTLGQGPEFLTYFQNEAQLEKSRLLSDRFSAERPKGSFSTLEIQRTEQGDSAMYLCASSLSPGTGGTEAFFGQGTRLTVV.

This clone was seen a handful of times. The chain recombines TRBV6-6 with TRBJ1-2; D might be TRBD1 (5 bases). This CDR3 contains 14 residues. V lost 6 bases and J 4 bases, leaving 15 bases between the germline ends. CDR1 is MNHNY and CDR2 is SVGAGI in the germline V gene (reference sequence). The CDR3 is CASRQNQGAYGYTF. The CDR3 DNA follows: TGTGCCAGCAGGCAGAACCAGGGTGCCTATGGCTACACCTTC.

This chain uses TRBV5-4 with TRBJ1-2; unclear D gene. V was cut by 0 bases and J by 3 bases, with 6 bases left in between. Germline values: CDR1 SGHNT, CDR2 YYREEE (reference sequence). The CDR3 sequence is 13 residues long. The chain's CDR3 is CASSLGADYGYTF. In nucleotides, the CDR3 is TGTGCCAGCAGCTTGGGGGCAGACTATGGCTACACCTTC.

This clone was observed a few times. V and J are TRBV6-5 and TRBJ1-6; D ambiguous. This CDR3 is 14 amino acids long. V lost 7 bases and J lost 10, with 17 bases in between. Germline CDR1 and CDR2: MNHEY and SVGAGI. The CDR3 region has the DNA TGTGCCAGCAAAGAGGGAGAGTTGAGGTCACCCCTCCACTTT. It translates to CASKEGELRSPLHF.

The chain uses TRBV2 and TRBJ1-6, with D perhaps matching TRBD1 (5 bases). Trimming removed 6 bases from V and 3 bases from J, with 12 bases in between. CDR3 length: 15 amino acids. Germline V gene sequence: CDR1 SNHLY, CDR2 FYNNEI. This chain's CDR3 is CASSGGAHYNSPLHF. In nucleotides, the CDR3 is TGTGCCAGCAGCGGAGGGGCTCACTATAATTCACCCCTCCACTTT.

This clone was found once. V gene TRBV7-6 combines with J gene TRBJ2-6; D uncertain. V shed 4 bases and J shed 0 bases, with 10 bases lying between them. Germline CDR1 SGHVS, CDR2 FNYEAQ. The CDR3 is made up of 16 amino acids. The CDR3 loop reads CASSSLPGSGANVLTF. CDR3 DNA: TGTGCCAGCAGCTCCCTCCCGGGCTCTGGGGCCAACGTCCTGACTTTC.

This clone has a handful of counts. This chain connects TRBV7-2 to TRBJ2-3; 15 bases line up with TRBD2. Trimming took 4 bases from V and 4 from J; bases not matched to a gene: 3. The CDR3 extends over 16 amino acids. CDR1 is SGHTA and CDR2 is FQGNSA in the germline V gene. The CDR3 nucleotides are TGTGCCAGCAGCTCGGGACTAGCGGGAGGCTCAGATACGCAGTATTTT. The encoded protein is CASSSGLAGGSDTQYF.

The rearrangement uses TRBV30 and TRBJ2-3; 7 bases line up with TRBD2. The ends lost 3 bases at V and 0 bases at J; junction bases unmatched: 3. Germline V gene data show CDR1 as GTSNPN and CDR2 as SVGIG (reference sequence). The CDR3 runs 14 residues. CDR3 sequence: CAWSGLVSTDTQYF. The CDR3 DNA reads TGTGCCTGGAGCGGACTAGTGAGCACAGATACGCAGTATTTT.

This clone appeared a few times. This chain uses TRBV6-1 with TRBJ2-1; no firm D call. Germline values: CDR1 MNHNS, CDR2 SASEGT. The CDR3 sequence is 12 residues long. Trimming pared 7 bases from V and 12 bases from J, leaving 16 bases between. CDR3 sequence: CASKNENVGQFF. As DNA, the CDR3 is TGTGCCAGCAAAAATGAGAACGTCGGGCAGTTCTTC.